This T cell receptor (beta chain) was recovered during a study of T cells after yellow fever vaccination. The V and J ends lost 0 bases and 4 bases respectively, with 10 bases between them. The CDR3 loop spans 15 amino acids. CDR1 is LGHNT and CDR2 is FRNRAP in the germline V gene. Study outcomes and limitations: Clonotypes found in both CD4 and CD8 compartments made up a small share. Reappearance after the booster was observed for most primary-vaccination clones (about 96% CD4, approximately 90% CD8). A faster peak, day 5 versus 15, was reached by the weaker secondary response.

This clonotype has only a few counts. As yet, its antigen is unknown. TCRdb reanalysed the 5' RACE reads using MiXCR and keeps one entry per CDR3 protein. The sample contains about 130,000 distinct CDR3 sequences, 7.5% to 10% of which appear only once. The J gene is TRBJ2-1, the V gene TRBV12-5; no firm D call. The source was CD8+ T cells sorted from PBMCs, collected on the day of the yellow fever booster vaccination. The receptor comes from a man younger than 35 who received the YFV17D yellow fever vaccine. The CDR3 nucleotides are TGTGCTAGTGGTTTGGTACCTGCCAAATACAATGAGCAGTTCTTC. This encodes CASGLVPAKYNEQFF.